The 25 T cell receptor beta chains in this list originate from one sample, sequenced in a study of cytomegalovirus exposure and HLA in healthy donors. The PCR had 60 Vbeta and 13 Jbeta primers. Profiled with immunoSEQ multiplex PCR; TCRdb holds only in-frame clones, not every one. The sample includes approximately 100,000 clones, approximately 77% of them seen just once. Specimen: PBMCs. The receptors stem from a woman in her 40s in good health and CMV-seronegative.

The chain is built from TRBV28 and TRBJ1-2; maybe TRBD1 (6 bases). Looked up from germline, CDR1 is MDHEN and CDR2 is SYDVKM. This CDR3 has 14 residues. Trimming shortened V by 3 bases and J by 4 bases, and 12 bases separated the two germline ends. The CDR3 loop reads CASSFHTGSYGYTF. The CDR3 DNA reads TGTGCCAGCAGTTTCCATACAGGGAGCTATGGCTACACCTTC.

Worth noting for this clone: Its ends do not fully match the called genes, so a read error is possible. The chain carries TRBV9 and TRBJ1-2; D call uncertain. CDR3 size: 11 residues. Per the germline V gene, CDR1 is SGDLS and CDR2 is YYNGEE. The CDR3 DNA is TGTGCCAGCAGCGTAGTCCAGAGGCCAGCCTTC. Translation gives CASSVVQRPAF.

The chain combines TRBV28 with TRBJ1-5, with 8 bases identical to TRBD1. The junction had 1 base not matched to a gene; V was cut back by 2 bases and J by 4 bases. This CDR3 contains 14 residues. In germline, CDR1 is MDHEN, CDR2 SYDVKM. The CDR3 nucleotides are TGTGCCAGCAGTTTAAGGGACAGGAATCAGCCCCAGCATTTT. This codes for CASSLRDRNQPQHF.

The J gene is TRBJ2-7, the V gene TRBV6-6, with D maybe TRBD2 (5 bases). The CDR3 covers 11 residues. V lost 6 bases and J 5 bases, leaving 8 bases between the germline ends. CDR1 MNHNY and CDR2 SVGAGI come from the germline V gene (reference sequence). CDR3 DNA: TGTGCCAGCAGAGCCGGGGACGAGCAGTACTTC. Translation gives CASRAGDEQYF.

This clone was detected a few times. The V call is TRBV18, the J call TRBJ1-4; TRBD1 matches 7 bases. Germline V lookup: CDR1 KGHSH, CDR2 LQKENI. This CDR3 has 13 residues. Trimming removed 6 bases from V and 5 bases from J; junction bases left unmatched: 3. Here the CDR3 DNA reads TGTGCCAGCTCGGGACAGAAAAATGAAAAACTGTTTTTT. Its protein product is CASSGQKNEKLFF.

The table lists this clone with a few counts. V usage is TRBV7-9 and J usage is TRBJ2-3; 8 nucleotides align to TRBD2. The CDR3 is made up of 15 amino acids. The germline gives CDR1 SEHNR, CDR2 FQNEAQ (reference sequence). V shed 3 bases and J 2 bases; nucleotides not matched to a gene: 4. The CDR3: CASSLASGFTDTQYF. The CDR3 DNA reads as TGTGCCAGCAGCTTGGCTAGCGGGTTCACAGATACGCAGTATTTT.

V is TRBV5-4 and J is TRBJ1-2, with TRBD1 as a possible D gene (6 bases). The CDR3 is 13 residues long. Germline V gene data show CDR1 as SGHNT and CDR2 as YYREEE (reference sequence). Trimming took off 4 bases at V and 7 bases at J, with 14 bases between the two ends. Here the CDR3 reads CASSNLGASGYTF. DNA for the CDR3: TGTGCCAGCAGCAACCTGGGGGCGTCTGGCTACACCTTC.

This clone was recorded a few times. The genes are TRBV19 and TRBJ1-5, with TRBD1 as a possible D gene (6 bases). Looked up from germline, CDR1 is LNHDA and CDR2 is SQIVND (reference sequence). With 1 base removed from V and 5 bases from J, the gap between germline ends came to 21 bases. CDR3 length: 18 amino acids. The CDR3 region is CASSIASWAGVGHQPQHF. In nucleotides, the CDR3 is TGTGCCAGTAGTATAGCCTCATGGGCAGGGGTCGGCCATCAGCCCCAGCATTTT. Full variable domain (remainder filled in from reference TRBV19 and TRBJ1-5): DGGITQSPKYLFRKEGQNVTLSCEQNLNHDAMYWYRQDPGQGLRLIYYSQIVNDFQKGDIAEGYSVSREKKESFPLTVTSAQKNPTAFYLCASSIASWAGVGHQPQHFGDGTRLSIL.

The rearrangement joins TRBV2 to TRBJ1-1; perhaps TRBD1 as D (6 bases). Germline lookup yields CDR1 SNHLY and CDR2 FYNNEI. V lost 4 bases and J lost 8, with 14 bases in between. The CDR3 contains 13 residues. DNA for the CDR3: TGTGCCAGCAGTGGGTCGGACAGCGCCGAAGCTTTCTTT. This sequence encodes CASSGSDSAEAFF.

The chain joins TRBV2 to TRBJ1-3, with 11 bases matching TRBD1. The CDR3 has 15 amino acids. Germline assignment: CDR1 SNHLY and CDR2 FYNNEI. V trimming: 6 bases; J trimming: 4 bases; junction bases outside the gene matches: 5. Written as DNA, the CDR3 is TGTGCCAGCAGGGTTGGGACAGGGGGAGGAAACACCATATATTTT. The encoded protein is CASRVGTGGGNTIYF.

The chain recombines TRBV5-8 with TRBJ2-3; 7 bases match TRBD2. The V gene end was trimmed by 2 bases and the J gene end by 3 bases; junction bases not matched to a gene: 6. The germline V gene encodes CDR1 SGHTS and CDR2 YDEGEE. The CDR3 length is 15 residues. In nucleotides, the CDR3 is TGTGCCAGCAGCTTCCGCGGGGGTTTGACAGATACGCAGTATTTT. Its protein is CASSFRGGLTDTQYF.

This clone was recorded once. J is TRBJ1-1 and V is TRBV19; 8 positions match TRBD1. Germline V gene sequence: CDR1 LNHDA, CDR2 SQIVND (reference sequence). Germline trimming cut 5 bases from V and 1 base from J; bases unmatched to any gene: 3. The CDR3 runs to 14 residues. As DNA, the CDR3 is TGTGCCAGTAGTCCCGGACAGGGGAACACTGAAGCTTTCTTT. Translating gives CASSPGQGNTEAFF. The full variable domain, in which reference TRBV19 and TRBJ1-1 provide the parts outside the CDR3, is DGGITQSPKYLFRKEGQNVTLSCEQNLNHDAMYWYRQDPGQGLRLIYYSQIVNDFQKGDIAEGYSVSREKKESFPLTVTSAQKNPTAFYLCASSPGQGNTEAFFGQGTRLTVV.

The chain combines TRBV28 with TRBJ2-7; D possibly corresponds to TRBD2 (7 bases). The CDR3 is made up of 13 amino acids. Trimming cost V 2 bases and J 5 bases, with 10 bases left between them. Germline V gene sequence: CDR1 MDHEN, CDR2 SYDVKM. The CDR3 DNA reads TGTGCCAGCAGTTTACAAGGGGGGGACGAGCAGTACTTC. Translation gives CASSLQGGDEQYF.

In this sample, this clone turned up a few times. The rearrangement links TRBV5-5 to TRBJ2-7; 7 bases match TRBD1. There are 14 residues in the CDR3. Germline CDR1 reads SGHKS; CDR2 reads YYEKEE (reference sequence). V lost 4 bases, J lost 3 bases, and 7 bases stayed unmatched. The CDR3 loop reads CASSVRDRSYEQYF. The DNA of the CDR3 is TGTGCCAGCAGCGTACGGGACAGAAGCTACGAGCAGTACTTC.

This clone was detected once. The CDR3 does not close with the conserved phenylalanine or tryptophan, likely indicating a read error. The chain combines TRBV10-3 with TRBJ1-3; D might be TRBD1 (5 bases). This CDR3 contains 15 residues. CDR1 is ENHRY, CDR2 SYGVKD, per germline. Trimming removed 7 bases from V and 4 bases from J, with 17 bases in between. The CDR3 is CAIKAAGGGGNTIYV. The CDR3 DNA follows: TGTGCCATCAAGGCCGCCGGGGGGGGAGGAAACACCATATATGTT.

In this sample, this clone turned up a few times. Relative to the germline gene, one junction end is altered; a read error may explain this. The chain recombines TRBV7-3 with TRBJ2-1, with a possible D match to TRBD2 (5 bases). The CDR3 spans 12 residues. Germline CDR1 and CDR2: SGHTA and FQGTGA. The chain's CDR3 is CSSSLVSGEQFF. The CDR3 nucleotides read TGTTCCAGCAGCTTAGTATCGGGGGAGCAGTTCTTC. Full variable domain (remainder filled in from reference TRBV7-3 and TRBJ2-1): GAGVSQTPSNKVTEKGKYVELRCDPISGHTALYWYRQSLGQGPEFLIYFQGTGAADDSGLPNDRFFAVRPEGSVSTLKIQRTERGDSAVYLCSSSLVSGEQFFGPGTRLTVL.

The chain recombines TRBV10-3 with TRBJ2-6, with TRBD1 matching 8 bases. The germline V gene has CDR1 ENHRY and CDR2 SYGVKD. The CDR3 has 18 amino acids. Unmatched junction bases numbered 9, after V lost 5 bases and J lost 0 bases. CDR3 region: CAISQTGTGVSGANVLTF. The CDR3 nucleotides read TGTGCCATCAGTCAGACAGGGACAGGCGTCTCTGGGGCCAACGTCCTGACTTTC.

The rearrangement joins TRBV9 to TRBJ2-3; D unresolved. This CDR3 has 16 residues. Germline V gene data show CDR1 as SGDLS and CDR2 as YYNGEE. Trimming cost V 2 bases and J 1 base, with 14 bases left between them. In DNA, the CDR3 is TGTGCCAGCAGCGTCTTTGGGCTGTTGGGCACAGATACGCAGTATTTT. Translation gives CASSVFGLLGTDTQYF.

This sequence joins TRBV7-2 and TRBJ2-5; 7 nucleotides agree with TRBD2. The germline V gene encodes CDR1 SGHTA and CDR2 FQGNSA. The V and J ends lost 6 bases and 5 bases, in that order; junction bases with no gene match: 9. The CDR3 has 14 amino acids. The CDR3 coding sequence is TGTGCCAGCAGTTACGGGGGGAGCGGGGAGACCCAGTACTTC. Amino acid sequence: CASSYGGSGETQYF.

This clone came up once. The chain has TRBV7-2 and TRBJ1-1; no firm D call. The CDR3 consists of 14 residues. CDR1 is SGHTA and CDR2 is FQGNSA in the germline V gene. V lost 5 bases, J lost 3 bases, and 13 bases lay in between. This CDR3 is CASSLTQLDTEAFF. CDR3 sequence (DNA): TGTGCCAGCAGCCTCACACAGTTGGACACTGAAGCTTTCTTT.

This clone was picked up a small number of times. The CDR3 sequence: CSVPLTGGGEQFF. DNA for the CDR3: TGCAGCGTCCCACTTACAGGGGGCGGTGAGCAGTTCTTC. The chain has TRBV29-1 and TRBJ2-1, with TRBD1 matching 9 bases. V was clipped by 6 bases and J by 9 bases; unmatched bases: 9. The CDR3 is 13 residues long. CDR1 is SQVTM, CDR2 ANQGSEA, per germline.

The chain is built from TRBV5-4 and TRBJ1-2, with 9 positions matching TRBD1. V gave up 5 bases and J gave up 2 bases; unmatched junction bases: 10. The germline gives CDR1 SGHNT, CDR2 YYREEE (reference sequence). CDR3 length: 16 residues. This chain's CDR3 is CASSLLIDRGNYGYTF. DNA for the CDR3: TGTGCCAGCAGTCTCCTAATCGACAGGGGGAACTATGGCTACACCTTC.

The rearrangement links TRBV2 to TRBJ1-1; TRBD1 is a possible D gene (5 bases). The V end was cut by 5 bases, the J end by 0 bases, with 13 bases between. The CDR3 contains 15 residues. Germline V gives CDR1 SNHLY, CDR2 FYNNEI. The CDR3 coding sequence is TGTGCCAGCAGTTCCCAGGGTAAGATGAACACTGAAGCTTTCTTT. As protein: CASSSQGKMNTEAFF.

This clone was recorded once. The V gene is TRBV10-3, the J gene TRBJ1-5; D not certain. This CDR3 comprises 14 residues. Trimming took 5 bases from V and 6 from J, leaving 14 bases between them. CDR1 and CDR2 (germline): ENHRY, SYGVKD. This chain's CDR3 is CAISRTGGIQPQHF. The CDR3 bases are TGTGCCATCAGTCGGACCGGAGGTATTCAGCCCCAGCATTTT.

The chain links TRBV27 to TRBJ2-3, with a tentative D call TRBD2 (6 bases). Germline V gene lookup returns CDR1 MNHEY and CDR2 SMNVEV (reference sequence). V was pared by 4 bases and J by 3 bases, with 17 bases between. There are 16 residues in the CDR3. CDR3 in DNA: TGTGCCAGCAGTTCGCTCCGGGGGTGGAGGACAGATACGCAGTATTTT. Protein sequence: CASSSLRGWRTDTQYF.